This TCR beta chain came from a study of vaccination and CD4 T cells after COVID-19. With respect to this clonotype: Its antigen is still unknown.

The Oncomine TCR Beta short-read assay sequenced DNA from cultured CD4+ T cells. TCRdb recomputed calls from the PCR reads with MiXCR, one row per CDR3 protein. The table has approximately 12,000 distinct CDR3 sequences, 52% seen once. Described treatment: approximately nine-day PBMC culture with coronavirus spike peptide pools or control peptides (ViraFEST assay). ViraFEST expanded antigen-specific T cells with peptide pools, then sequenced TCRs. The PCR-positive dates, March through December 2020, came before the US Alpha, Beta and Delta variants. Approximately 2 million PBMCs were grown per well alongside 8.5 to 10 IU/ml IL-2 and 10 ug/ml peptide pools. With fresh IL-2 medium, half the medium was replaced on days 3 and 7. CDR3 length: 13 amino acids. From germline, CDR1 is DFQATT and CDR2 SNEGSKA (reference sequence).

The chain uses TRBV20-1 and TRBJ1-2; D perhaps matches TRBD1 (6 bases). The receptor's source is a human donor who had recovered from COVID-19. Sequences were obtained from CD4+ T cells from blood, cultured in vitro. Written as DNA, the CDR3 is TGCAGCGCCCTCCGGGACATGAATATTGGCTACACCTTC. Translating gives CSALRDMNIGYTF.